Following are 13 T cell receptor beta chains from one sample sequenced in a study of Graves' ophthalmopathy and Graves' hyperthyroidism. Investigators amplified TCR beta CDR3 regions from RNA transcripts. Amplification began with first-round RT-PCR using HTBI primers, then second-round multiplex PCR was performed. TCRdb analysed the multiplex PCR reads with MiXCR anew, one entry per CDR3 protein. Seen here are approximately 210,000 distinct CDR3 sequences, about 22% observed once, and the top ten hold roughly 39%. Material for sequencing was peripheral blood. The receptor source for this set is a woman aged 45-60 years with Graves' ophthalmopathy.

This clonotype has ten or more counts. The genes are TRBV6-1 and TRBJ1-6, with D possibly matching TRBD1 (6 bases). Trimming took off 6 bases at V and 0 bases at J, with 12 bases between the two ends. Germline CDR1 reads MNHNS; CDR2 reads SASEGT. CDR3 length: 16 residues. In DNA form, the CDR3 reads TGTGCCAGCAGCCGGACAGCGAGCTCCTATAATTCACCCCTCCACTTT. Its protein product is CASSRTASSYNSPLHF.

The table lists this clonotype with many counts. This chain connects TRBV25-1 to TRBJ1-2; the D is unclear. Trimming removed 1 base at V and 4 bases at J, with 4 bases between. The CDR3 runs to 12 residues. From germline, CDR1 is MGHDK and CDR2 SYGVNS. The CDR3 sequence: CASSESGYGYTF. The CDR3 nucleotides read TGTGCCAGCAGTGAATCGGGCTATGGCTACACCTTC.

CDR3 in amino acids: CASSQGSVLREQYF. The DNA of the CDR3 is TGTGCCAGCAGCCAAGGATCGGTACTGAGAGAGCAGTACTTC. The chain is built from TRBV3-1 and TRBJ2-7; D call uncertain. The V end lost 1 base, the J end lost 7 bases, and 14 bases lay between the germline ends. Germline V gene data show CDR1 as LGHDT and CDR2 as YNNKEL (reference sequence). This CDR3 has 14 residues.

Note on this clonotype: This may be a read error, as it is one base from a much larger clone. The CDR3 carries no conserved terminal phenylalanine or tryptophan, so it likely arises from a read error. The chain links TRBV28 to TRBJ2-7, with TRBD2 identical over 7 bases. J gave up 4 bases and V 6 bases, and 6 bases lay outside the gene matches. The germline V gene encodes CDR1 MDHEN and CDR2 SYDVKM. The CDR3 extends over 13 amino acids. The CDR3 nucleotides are TGTGCCAGCAGACACCCGGGGGGATACGAGCAGTACCTC. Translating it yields CASRHPGGYEQYL.

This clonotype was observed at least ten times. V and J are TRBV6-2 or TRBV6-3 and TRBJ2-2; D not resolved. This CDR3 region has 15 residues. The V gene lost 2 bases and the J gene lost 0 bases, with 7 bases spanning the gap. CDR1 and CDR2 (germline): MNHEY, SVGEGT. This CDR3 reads CASSYDATNTGELFF. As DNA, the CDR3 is TGTGCCAGCAGTTACGACGCGACGAACACCGGGGAGCTGTTTTTT.

The CDR3 nucleotides read TGTGCCAGCAGTGGGGACAGGTTGAACACCGGGGAGCTGTTTTTT. Translation gives CASSGDRLNTGELFF. The chain is built from TRBV6-1 and TRBJ2-2; 8 bases are shared with TRBD1. CDR3 length: 15 residues. V gave up 4 bases and J gave up 1 base; unmatched junction bases: 2. Germline V gives CDR1 MNHNS, CDR2 SASEGT.

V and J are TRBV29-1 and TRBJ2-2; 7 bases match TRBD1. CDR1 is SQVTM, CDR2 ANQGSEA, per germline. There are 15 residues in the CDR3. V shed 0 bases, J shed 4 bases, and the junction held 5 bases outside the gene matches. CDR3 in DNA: TGCAGCGTTGAAGATTTTGGGACAGCCACCGGGGAGCTGTTTTTT. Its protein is CSVEDFGTATGELFF.

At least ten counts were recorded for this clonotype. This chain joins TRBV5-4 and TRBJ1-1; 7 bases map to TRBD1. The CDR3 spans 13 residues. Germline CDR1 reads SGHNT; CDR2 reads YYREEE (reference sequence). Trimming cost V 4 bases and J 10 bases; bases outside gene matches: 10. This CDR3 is CASSPHSGGVAFF. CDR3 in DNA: TGTGCCAGCAGCCCACATTCAGGGGGTGTAGCTTTCTTT.

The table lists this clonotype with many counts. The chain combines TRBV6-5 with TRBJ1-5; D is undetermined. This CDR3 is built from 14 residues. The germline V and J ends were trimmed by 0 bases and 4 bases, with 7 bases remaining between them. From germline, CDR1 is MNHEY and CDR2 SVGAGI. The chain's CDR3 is CASSYSTGNQPQHF. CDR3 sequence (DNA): TGTGCCAGCAGTTACTCGACGGGGAATCAGCCCCAGCATTTT.

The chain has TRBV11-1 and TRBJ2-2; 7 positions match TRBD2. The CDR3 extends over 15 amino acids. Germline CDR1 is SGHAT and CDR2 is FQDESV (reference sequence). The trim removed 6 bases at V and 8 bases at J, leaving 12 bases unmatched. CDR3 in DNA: TGTGCCAGCAGTGGCTCCGCGGGAGTCCCTGGGGAGCTGTTTTTT. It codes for CASSGSAGVPGELFF.

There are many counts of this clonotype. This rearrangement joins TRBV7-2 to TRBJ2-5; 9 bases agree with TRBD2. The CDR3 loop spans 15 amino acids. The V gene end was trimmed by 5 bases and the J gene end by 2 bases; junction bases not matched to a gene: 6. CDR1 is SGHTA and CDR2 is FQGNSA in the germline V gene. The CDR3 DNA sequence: TGTGCCAGCAGCCCCTGGACTAGCGAACAAGAGACCCAGTACTTC. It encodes CASSPWTSEQETQYF. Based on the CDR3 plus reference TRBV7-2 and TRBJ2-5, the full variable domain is GAGVSQSPSNKVTEKGKDVELRCDPISGHTALYWYRQSLGQGLEFLIYFQGNSAPDKSGLPSDRFSAERTGGSVSTLTIQRTQQEDSAVYLCASSPWTSEQETQYFGPGTRLLVL.

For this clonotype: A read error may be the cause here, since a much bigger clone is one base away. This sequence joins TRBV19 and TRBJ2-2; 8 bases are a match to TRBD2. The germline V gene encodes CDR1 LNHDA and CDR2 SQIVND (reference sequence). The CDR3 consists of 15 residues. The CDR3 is CASSITSGHTGELVF. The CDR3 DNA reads TGTGCCAGTAGTATAACTAGCGGACACACCGGGGAGCTGGTTTTT.

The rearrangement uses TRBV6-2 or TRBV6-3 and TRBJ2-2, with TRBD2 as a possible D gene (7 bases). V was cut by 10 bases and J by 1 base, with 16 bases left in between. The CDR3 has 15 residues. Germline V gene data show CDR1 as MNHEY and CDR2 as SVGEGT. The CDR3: CATRGASGNTGELFF. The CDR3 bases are TGTGCCACACGGGGGGCTAGCGGGAACACCGGGGAGCTGTTTTTT.